The 15 T cell receptor beta chains below all came from one sample that was sequenced in a study of cytomegalovirus exposure and HLA in healthy donors. The PCR used 60 Vbeta and 13 Jbeta primers. TCRdb's table, derived via immunoSEQ multiplex PCR, lists solely in-frame clones and lacks some. The data hold some 100,000 clones, with 60% to 85% observed a single time. Material for sequencing was PBMCs. The receptors shown here come from a man aged 45 to 65 in good health and CMV-seronegative.

V and J are TRBV30 and TRBJ1-4, with D tentatively TRBD1 (5 bases). The CDR3 loop spans 13 amino acids. The V and J ends lost 4 bases and 8 bases respectively, with 14 bases between them. CDR1 and CDR2 (germline): GTSNPN, SVGIG (reference sequence). In nucleotides, the CDR3 is TGTGCCTGGAAAGGGCAGGGCCAGGAAAAACTGTTTTTT. Protein product: CAWKGQGQEKLFF.

The chain has TRBV7-8 and TRBJ2-7, with D possibly being TRBD1 (5 bases). Germline loops: CDR1 SGHVS, CDR2 FQNEAQ. The CDR3 is 14 amino acids. V gave up 5 bases and J gave up 2 bases, with 13 bases separating them. The CDR3 here is CASSLDRHTYEQYF. CDR3 nucleotides: TGTGCCAGCAGCCTCGACAGACACACCTACGAGCAGTACTTC.

The chain couples TRBV2 to TRBJ2-7, with 12 bases matching TRBD2. Germline V gene data show CDR1 as SNHLY and CDR2 as FYNNEI. The CDR3 totals 13 residues. V gave up 7 bases and J gave up 7 bases; unmatched junction bases: 5. The CDR3 sequence is CASKLAGGVEQYF. CDR3 bases: TGTGCCAGCAAACTAGCGGGGGGTGTTGAGCAGTACTTC. Together with reference TRBV2 and TRBJ2-7, the CDR3 gives the full variable domain: EPEVTQTPSHQVTQMGQEVILRCVPISNHLYFYWYRQILGQKVEFLVSFYNNEISEKSEIFDDQFSVERPDGSNFTLKIRSTKLEDSAMYFCASKLAGGVEQYFGPGTRLTVT.

Only one count was recorded for this clone. The CDR3, as DNA: TGTGCCAGCAGCCAAGAACACGGAGGGACTGAAGCTTTCTTT. The encoded protein is CASSQEHGGTEAFF. The J gene is TRBJ1-1, the V gene TRBV4-2; D gene ambiguous. The V end was cut by 0 bases, the J end by 5 bases, with 10 bases between. Per the germline V gene, CDR1 is LGHNA and CDR2 is YNFKEQ. This CDR3 spans 14 amino acids.

This sequence joins TRBV7-8 and TRBJ2-5; 10 bases are shared with TRBD2. J gave up 3 bases and V 3 bases, and 7 bases lay outside the gene matches. The germline V gene has CDR1 SGHVS and CDR2 FQNEAQ. There are 16 residues in the CDR3. CDR3 sequence (DNA): TGTGCCAGCAGCTTTGAGGGACTAGCGACAAAAGAGACCCAGTACTTC. It encodes CASSFEGLATKETQYF.

The chain employs TRBV5-1 and TRBJ2-5; a possible D gene is TRBD2 (7 bases). The CDR3 sequence is 14 residues long. V dropped 3 bases and J dropped 5 bases, with 14 bases sitting between them. Germline CDR1 and CDR2: SGHRS and YFSETQ. CDR3 loop: CASSSSGGGETQYF. DNA for the CDR3: TGCGCCAGCAGCTCATCGGGGGGCGGGGAGACCCAGTACTTC.

In this sample, this clone turned up a few times. The chain has TRBV9 and TRBJ2-1, with D possibly being TRBD2 (6 bases). The V and J ends lost 0 bases and 2 bases respectively, with 18 bases between them. Per the germline V gene, CDR1 is SGDLS and CDR2 is YYNGEE. The CDR3 totals 18 residues. CDR3 protein: CASSVVPVGAGTYNEQFF. The CDR3 nucleotides read TGTGCCAGCAGCGTAGTCCCCGTCGGGGCGGGAACCTACAATGAGCAGTTCTTC.

V is TRBV6-5 and J is TRBJ2-3, with a weak D call TRBD1 (6 bases). Germline CDR1 MNHEY, CDR2 SVGAGI. CDR3 size: 15 residues. V was clipped by 4 bases and J by 0 bases, with 11 bases between them. CDR3 loop: CASSSRQASTDTQYF. Here the CDR3 DNA reads TGTGCCAGCAGTTCCCGACAGGCTAGCACAGATACGCAGTATTTT.

J is TRBJ2-5 and V is TRBV5-4; 10 bases are a match to TRBD2. Germline loops: CDR1 SGHNT, CDR2 YYREEE (reference sequence). V was pared by 4 bases and J by 3 bases, with 6 bases of the junction left unmatched. This CDR3 has 15 residues. CDR3 sequence (DNA): TGTGCCAGCAGCCCGGGACTAGCGTTAAAAGAGACCCAGTACTTC. Protein sequence: CASSPGLALKETQYF.

The CDR3 protein is CASSQEFGSSYNEQFF. For the CDR3, the DNA is TGTGCCAGCAGCCAAGAATTCGGGAGTTCCTACAATGAGCAGTTCTTC. The chain joins TRBV4-2 to TRBJ2-1, with D possibly being TRBD2 (6 bases). Germline V gene data show CDR1 as LGHNA and CDR2 as YNFKEQ. The V end was cut by 0 bases, the J end by 1 base, with 10 bases between. The CDR3 totals 16 residues.

The chain combines TRBV19 with TRBJ2-5; TRBD1 matches at 9 bases. V lost 5 bases to trimming and J lost 2 bases; unmatched junction nucleotides: 6. Germline loops: CDR1 LNHDA, CDR2 SQIVND (reference sequence). This CDR3 spans 15 amino acids. The CDR3 sequence: CASSRTGATQETQYF. The CDR3 DNA sequence: TGTGCCAGTAGTCGGACAGGGGCGACACAAGAGACCCAGTACTTC.

The gene calls are TRBV5-1 and TRBJ2-3, with D maybe TRBD1 (7 bases). Germline CDR1 reads SGHRS; CDR2 reads YFSETQ. The length of the CDR3 is 15 residues. V lost 1 base and J 4 bases, leaving 13 bases between the germline ends. The CDR3 spells CASSLTGDSPDTQYF. The DNA of the CDR3 is TGCGCCAGCAGCTTGACGGGGGACAGCCCAGATACGCAGTATTTT.

The CDR3 is CASSQDRTPGAKNIQYF. Written as DNA, the CDR3 is TGTGCCAGCAGCCAAGATAGGACTCCCGGGGCCAAAAACATTCAGTACTTC. This chain joins TRBV4-2 and TRBJ2-4; D perhaps matches TRBD2 (5 bases). Trimming took off 0 bases at V and 1 base at J, with 13 bases between the two ends. Germline lookup yields CDR1 LGHNA and CDR2 YNFKEQ. This CDR3 is built from 17 residues.

The rearrangement uses TRBV28 and TRBJ2-7, with D tentatively TRBD1 (6 bases). CDR1 is MDHEN and CDR2 is SYDVKM in the germline V gene. Trimming removed 4 bases from V and 2 bases from J, with 15 bases in between. There are 15 residues in the CDR3. CDR3 in DNA: TGTGCCAGCAGTTCCCCGGGACAACGGCCCTACGAGCAGTACTTC. Amino acids: CASSSPGQRPYEQYF.

The chain employs TRBV19 and TRBJ2-1, with TRBD2 matching 10 bases. CDR1 is LNHDA, CDR2 SQIVND, per germline (reference sequence). The J segment lost 5 bases and the V segment lost 4 bases, leaving 11 bases of the junction unmatched. There are 17 residues in the CDR3. CDR3 loop: CASSRWSSGRTDNEQFF. The CDR3 bases are TGTGCCAGTAGTAGATGGAGTAGCGGGAGGACTGACAATGAGCAGTTCTTC.